The subject of this entry is one T cell receptor beta chain. Its antigen is as yet unknown. A junction boundary mismatches the germline segment, possibly from a read error. A universal primer site was created by template switching, with the cDNA bearing unique molecular identifiers. MiXCR, run by TCRdb on the 5' RACE reads, gives a single entry per CDR3 protein. The sample yields roughly 250,000 distinct CDR3 sequences, about 14% seen once. This entry comes from a study of identical twins. Study-level points and caveats: Models underpredicted monozygotic twin sharing of out-of-frame TCR alpha.

The CDR3 consists of 16 residues. CDR1 and CDR2 (germline): SEHNR, FQNEAQ (reference sequence). The chain employs TRBV7-9 and TRBJ2-5, with TRBD1 matching 12 bases. The sequence derives from a young woman in good health. The source material was memory (CD45RO+) T cells sorted from blood. The CDR3 DNA reads TGTGCCAGCAGTCGGGGACAGGGGGCCTCCGCGGGAGCCCCCCACTTC. Translating it yields CASSRGQGASAGAPHF. The full variable domain, with the rest looked up from reference TRBV7-9 and TRBJ2-5, is DTGVSQNPRHKITKRGQNVTFRCDPISEHNRLYWYRQTLGQGPEFLTYFQNEAQLEKSRLLSDRFSAERPKGSFSTLEIQRTEQGDSAMYLCASSRGQGASAGAPHFGPGTRLLVL.